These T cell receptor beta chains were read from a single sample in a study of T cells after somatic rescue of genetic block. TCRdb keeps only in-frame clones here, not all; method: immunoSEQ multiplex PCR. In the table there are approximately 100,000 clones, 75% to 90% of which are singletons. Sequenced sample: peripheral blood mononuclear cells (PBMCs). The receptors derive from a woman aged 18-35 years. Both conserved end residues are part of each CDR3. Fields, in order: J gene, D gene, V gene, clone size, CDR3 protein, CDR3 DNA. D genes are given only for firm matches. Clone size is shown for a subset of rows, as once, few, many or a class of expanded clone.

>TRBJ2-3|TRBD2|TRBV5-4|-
CASSPRTSGITDTQYF
TGTGCCAGCAGCCCCCGGACTAGCGGTATTACAGATACGCAGTATTTT
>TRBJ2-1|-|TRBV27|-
CASSGWAGNRHHEQFF
TGTGCCAGCAGTGGATGGGCCGGAAACCGGCATCATGAGCAGTTCTTC
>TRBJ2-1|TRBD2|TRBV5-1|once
CASSLEASGFNEQFF
TGCGCCAGCAGCTTGGAGGCTAGCGGGTTCAATGAGCAGTTCTTC
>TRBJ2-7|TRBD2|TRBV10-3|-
CAISVTSAAYEQYF
TGTGCCATCAGTGTCACTAGCGCAGCCTACGAGCAGTACTTC
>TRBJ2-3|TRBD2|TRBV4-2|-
CASSALADTDTQYF
TGTGCCAGCAGCGCACTAGCGGACACAGATACGCAGTATTTT
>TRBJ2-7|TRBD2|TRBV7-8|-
CASSHAGVEQYF
TGTGCCAGCAGCCACGCGGGAGTCGAGCAGTACTTC
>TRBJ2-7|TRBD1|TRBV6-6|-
CASSLQGNEQYF
TGTGCCAGCAGCCTACAGGGGAACGAGCAGTACTTC
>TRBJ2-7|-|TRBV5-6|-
CASSLGRHYEQYF
TGTGCCAGCAGCTTGGGCAGACACTACGAGCAGTACTTC
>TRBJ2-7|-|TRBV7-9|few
CASTHGHVGYEQYF
TGTGCCAGCACCCACGGACATGTAGGCTACGAGCAGTACTTC
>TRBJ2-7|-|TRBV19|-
CASSRDSTFYEQYF
TGTGCCAGTAGTAGGGACTCCACCTTCTACGAGCAGTACTTC
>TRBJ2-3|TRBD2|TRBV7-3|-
CASSLVGGSGSWYF
TGTGCCAGCAGCTTAGTCGGCGGGAGTGGGTCGTGGTATTTT
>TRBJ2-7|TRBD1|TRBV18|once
CASSPDRVAYEQYF
TGTGCCAGCTCGCCAGACAGGGTGGCCTACGAGCAGTACTTC
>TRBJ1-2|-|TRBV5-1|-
CASSLPGDYGYTF
TGCGCCAGCAGCTTACCCGGGGACTATGGCTACACCTTC
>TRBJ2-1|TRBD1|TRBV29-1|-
CSGKTGVTRHEQFF
TGCAGCGGTAAGACAGGGGTCACTCGGCATGAGCAGTTCTTC
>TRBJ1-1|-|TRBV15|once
CATSGWTGRGTEAFF
TGTGCCACCAGCGGATGGACGGGACGTGGCACTGAAGCTTTCTTT
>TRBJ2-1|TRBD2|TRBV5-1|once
CASSLRPLAATSYNEQFF
TGCGCCAGCAGCTTGAGGCCACTAGCGGCCACCTCCTACAATGAGCAGTTCTTC
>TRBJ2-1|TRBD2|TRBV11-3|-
CASSLVAGVSYNEQFF
TGTGCCAGCAGCTTAGTGGCGGGAGTCTCCTACAATGAGCAGTTCTTC
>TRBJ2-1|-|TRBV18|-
CASSAGGLNNEQFF
TGTGCCAGCTCCGCCGGCGGGTTGAACAATGAGCAGTTCTTC
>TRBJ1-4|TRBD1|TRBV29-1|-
CSVLRGLTNEKLFF
TGCAGCGTTCTCAGGGGGCTTACTAATGAAAAACTGTTTTTT
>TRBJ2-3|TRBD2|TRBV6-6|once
CASSQSGLAGADTQYF
TGTGCCAGCAGCCAGTCGGGACTAGCGGGAGCAGATACGCAGTATTTT
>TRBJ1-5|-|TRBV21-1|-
CASNPATGTPTRRSNQPQHF
TGTGCCAGCAACCCTGCGACCGGGACACCAACTCGACGGAGCAATCAGCCCCAGCATTTT
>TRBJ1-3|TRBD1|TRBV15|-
CATSRVASVGQGPGNTIYF
TGTGCCACCAGCAGAGTTGCATCGGTGGGACAGGGGCCTGGAAACACCATATATTTT
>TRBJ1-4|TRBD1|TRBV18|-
CASSRDDRAVRGKLFF
TGTGCCAGCTCACGGGACGACAGGGCTGTCCGCGGAAAACTGTTTTTT
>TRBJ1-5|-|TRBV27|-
CASSPDFPSRQPQHF
TGTGCCAGCAGTCCGGACTTCCCTTCGAGGCAGCCCCAGCATTTT
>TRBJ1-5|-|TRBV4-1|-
CASSQRPFSSNQPQHF
TGCGCCAGCAGCCAGAGACCATTTTCTAGCAATCAGCCCCAGCATTTT
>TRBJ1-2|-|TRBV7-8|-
CASSLNKGRALNYGYTF
TGTGCCAGCAGCTTAAATAAGGGACGGGCTCTGAACTATGGCTACACCTTC
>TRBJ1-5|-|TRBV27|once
CASGTVGDNQPQHF
TGTGCCAGTGGAACAGTAGGAGACAATCAGCCCCAGCATTTT
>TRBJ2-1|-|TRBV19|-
CASRTNGLGYSRSYNEQFF
TGTGCCAGTAGAACGAACGGCCTGGGGTACTCACGCTCCTACAATGAGCAGTTCTTC
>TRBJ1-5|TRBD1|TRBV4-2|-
CASSQEGNRGFDQPQHF
TGTGCCAGCAGCCAAGAGGGGAACAGGGGGTTCGATCAGCCCCAGCATTTT
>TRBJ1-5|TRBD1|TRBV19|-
CASSIPDRGNQPQHF
TGTGCCAGTAGTATCCCGGACAGGGGCAATCAGCCCCAGCATTTT
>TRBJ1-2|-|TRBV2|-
CASRDSPNYGYTF
TGTGCCAGCAGGGACAGCCCTAACTATGGCTACACCTTC
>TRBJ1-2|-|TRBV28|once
CASNLAGQGDGYTF
TGTGCCAGCAACTTAGCAGGCCAGGGCGACGGCTACACCTTC
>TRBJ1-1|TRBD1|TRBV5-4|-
CASSPRPPGQGRLNTEAFF
TGTGCCAGCAGCCCCAGGCCTCCGGGACAGGGGCGTTTGAACACTGAAGCTTTCTTT
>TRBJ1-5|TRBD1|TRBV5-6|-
CASSSTGYSNQPQHF
TGTGCCAGCAGCTCGACAGGGTATAGCAATCAGCCCCAGCATTTT
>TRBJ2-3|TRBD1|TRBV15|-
CATRRTTTGVRTDTQYF
TGTGCCACCAGGAGGACAACCACAGGGGTCCGCACAGATACGCAGTATTTT
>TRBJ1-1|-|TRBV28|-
CASSLAGLEAFF
TGTGCCAGCAGTTTAGCAGGACTAGAAGCTTTCTTT